This T cell receptor (beta chain) is drawn from a study of monozygotic twins with inflammatory bowel disease. With no T cell sorting beforehand, total RNA was isolated from whole blood. Every TCR library used roughly 3,800 ng of total RNA. The UMIs carried a 6-nucleotide sample barcode, and they were added by template switching. From its re-call of the 5' RACE reads, TCRdb lists each CDR3 protein once, without DNA. The specimen's table records fewer than 550,000 distinct CDR3 sequences. The germline V gene encodes CDR1 SGHNT and CDR2 YYREEE (reference sequence). The CDR3 covers 16 residues. The V gene is TRBV5-4, the J gene TRBJ2-5; TCRdb calls TRBD2, which cannot be checked without DNA. The TCR comes from a human donor with ulcerative colitis or Crohn's disease, or a healthy co-twin of an affected twin (not recorded which). Sequencing input: blood. This CDR3 is CASSRHQSTSGETQYF.